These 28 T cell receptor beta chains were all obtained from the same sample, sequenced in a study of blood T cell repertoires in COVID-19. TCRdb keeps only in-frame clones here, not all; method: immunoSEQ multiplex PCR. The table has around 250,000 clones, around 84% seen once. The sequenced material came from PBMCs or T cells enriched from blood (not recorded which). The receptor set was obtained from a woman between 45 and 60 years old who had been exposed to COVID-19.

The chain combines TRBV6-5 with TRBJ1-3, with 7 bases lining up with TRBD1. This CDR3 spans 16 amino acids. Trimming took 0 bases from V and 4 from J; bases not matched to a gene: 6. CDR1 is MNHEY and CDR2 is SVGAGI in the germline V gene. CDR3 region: CASSYSGQMRGNTIYF. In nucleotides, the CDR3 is TGTGCCAGCAGTTACTCGGGACAGATGAGGGGAAACACCATATATTTT.

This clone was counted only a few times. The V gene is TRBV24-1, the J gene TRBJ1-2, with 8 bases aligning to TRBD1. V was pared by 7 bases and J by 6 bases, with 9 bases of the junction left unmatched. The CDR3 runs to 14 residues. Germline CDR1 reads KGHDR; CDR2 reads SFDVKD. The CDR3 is CATSPGQATHGYTF. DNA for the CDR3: TGTGCCACCAGCCCGGGACAGGCGACTCATGGCTACACCTTC.

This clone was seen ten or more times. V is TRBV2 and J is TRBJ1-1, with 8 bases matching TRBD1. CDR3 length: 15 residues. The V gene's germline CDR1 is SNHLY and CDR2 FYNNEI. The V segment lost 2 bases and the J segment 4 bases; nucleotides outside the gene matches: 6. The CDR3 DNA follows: TGTGCCAGCAGTGAACAGGGGGCGCGAGGCACTGAAGCTTTCTTT. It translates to CASSEQGARGTEAFF.

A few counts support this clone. The CDR3 protein is CATSRDQASSQETQYF. CDR3 bases: TGTGCCACCAGCAGAGATCAGGCCAGTAGCCAAGAGACCCAGTACTTC. The chain uses TRBV15 and TRBJ2-5; D is undetermined. V was cut by 0 bases and J by 1 base, with 12 bases left in between. CDR1 and CDR2 (germline): LNHNV, YYDKDF (reference sequence). The CDR3 sequence is 16 residues long.

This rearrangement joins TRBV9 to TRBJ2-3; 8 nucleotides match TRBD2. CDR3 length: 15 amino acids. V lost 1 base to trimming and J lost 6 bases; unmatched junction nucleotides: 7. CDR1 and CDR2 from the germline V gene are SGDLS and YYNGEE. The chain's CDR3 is CASSVTGGPGDTQYF. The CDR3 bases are TGTGCCAGCAGCGTAACGGGGGGGCCTGGCGATACGCAGTATTTT.

The CDR3 protein is CSGETGKTQYF. CDR3 in DNA: TGCAGTGGCGAGACAGGGAAGACCCAGTACTTC. The chain combines TRBV20-1 with TRBJ2-5; 7 nucleotides agree with TRBD1. The CDR3 runs to 11 residues. Trimming removed 7 bases from V and 6 bases from J; junction bases left unmatched: 5. Germline loops: CDR1 DFQATT, CDR2 SNEGSKA (reference sequence).

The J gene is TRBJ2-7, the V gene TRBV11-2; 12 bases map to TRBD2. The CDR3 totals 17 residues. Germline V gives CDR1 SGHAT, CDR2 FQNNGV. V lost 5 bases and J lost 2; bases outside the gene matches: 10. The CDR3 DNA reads TGTGCCAGCAGCCAAGAGAGTCGGACTAGCGGGGCCTACGAGCAGTACTTC. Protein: CASSQESRTSGAYEQYF.

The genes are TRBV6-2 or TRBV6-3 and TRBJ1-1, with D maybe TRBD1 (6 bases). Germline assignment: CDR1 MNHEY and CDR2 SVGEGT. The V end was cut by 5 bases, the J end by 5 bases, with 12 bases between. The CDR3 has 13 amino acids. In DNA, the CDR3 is TGTGCCAGCAGTACCTACAGGGTGACTGAAGCTTTCTTT. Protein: CASSTYRVTEAFF.

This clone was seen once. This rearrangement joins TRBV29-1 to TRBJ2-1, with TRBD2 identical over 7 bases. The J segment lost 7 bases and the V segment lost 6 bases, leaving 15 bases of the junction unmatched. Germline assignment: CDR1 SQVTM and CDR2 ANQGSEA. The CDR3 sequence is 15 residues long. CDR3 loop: CSVVQQLLARNEQFF. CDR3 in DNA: TGCAGCGTCGTCCAGCAATTACTAGCGCGAAATGAGCAGTTCTTC.

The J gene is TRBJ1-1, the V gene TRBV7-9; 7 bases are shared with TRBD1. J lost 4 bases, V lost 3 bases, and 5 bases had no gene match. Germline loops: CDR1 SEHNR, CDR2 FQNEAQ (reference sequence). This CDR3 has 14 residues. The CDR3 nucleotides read TGTGCCAGCAGCTTGTACAGGGGCCCCACTGAAGCTTTCTTT. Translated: CASSLYRGPTEAFF.

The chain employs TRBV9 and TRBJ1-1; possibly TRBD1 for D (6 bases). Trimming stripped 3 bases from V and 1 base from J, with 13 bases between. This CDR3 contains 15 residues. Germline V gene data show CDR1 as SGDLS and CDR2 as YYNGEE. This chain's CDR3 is CASSEGTRENTEAFF. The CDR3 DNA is TGTGCCAGCAGCGAGGGGACACGGGAGAACACTGAAGCTTTCTTT.

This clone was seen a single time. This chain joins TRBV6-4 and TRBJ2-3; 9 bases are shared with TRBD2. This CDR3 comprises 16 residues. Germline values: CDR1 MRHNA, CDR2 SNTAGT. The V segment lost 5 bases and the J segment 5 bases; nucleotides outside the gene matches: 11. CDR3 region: CASSPQRGAQVDTQYF. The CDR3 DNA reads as TGTGCCAGCAGTCCCCAGCGGGGGGCCCAGGTAGATACGCAGTATTTT.

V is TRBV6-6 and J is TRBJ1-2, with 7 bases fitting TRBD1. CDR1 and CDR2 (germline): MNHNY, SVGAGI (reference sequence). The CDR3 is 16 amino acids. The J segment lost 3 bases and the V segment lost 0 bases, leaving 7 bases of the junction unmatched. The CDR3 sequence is CASSYSGTENDYGYTF. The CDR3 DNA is TGTGCCAGCAGTTACTCAGGGACAGAAAATGACTATGGCTACACCTTC.

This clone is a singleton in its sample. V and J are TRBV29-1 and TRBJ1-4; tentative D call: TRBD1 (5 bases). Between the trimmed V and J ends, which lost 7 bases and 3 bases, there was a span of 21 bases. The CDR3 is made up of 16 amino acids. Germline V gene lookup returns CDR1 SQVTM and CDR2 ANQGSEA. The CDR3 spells CSAREGKGMANEKLFF. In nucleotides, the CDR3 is TGCAGCGCCCGGGAGGGGAAAGGAATGGCTAATGAAAAACTGTTTTTT.

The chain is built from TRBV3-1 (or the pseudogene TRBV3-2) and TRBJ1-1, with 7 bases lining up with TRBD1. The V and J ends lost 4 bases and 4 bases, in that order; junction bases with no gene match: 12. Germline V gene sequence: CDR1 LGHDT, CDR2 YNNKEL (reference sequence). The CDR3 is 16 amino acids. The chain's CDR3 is CASSRRGLDGPTEAFF. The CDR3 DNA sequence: TGTGCCAGCAGCCGCAGGGGGTTGGACGGTCCCACTGAAGCTTTCTTT.

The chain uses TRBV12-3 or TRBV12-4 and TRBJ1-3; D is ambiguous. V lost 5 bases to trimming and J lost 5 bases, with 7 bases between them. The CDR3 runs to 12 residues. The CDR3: CASSILRNTIYF. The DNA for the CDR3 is TGTGCCAGCAGTATACTCAGAAACACCATATATTTT.

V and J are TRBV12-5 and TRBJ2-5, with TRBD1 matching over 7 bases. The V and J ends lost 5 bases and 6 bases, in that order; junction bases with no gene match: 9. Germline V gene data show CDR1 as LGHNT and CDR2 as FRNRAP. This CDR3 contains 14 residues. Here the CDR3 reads CASGPPTGIQTQYF. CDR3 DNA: TGTGCTAGTGGTCCCCCGACAGGGATCCAGACCCAGTACTTC.

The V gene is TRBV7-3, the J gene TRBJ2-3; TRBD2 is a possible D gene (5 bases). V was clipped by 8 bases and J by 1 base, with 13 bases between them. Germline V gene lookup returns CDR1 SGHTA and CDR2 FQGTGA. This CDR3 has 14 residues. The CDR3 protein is CASAKEEGTDTQYF. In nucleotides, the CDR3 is TGTGCCAGCGCAAAGGAGGAGGGCACAGATACGCAGTATTTT. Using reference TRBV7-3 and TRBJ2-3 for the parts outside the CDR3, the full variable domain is GAGVSQTPSNKVTEKGKYVELRCDPISGHTALYWYRQSLGQGPEFLIYFQGTGAADDSGLPNDRFFAVRPEGSVSTLKIQRTERGDSAVYLCASAKEEGTDTQYFGPGTRLTVL.

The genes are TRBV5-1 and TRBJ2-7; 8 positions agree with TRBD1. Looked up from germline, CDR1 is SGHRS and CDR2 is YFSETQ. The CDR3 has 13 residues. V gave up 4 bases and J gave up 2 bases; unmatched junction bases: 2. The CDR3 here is CASSRTGTYEQYF. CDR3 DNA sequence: TGCGCCAGCAGCCGGACAGGGACCTACGAGCAGTACTTC.

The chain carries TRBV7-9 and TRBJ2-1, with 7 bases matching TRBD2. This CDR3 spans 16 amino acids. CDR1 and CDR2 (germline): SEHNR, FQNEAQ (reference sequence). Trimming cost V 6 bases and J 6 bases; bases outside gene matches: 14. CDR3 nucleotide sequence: TGTGCCAGCAGTCAGAGGGCGGGGGAGGGGCCCAATGAGCAGTTCTTC. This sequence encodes CASSQRAGEGPNEQFF. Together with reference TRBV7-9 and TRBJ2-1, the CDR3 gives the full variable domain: DTGVSQNPRHKITKRGQNVTFRCDPISEHNRLYWYRQTLGQGPEFLTYFQNEAQLEKSRLLSDRFSAERPKGSFSTLEIQRTEQGDSAMYLCASSQRAGEGPNEQFFGPGTRLTVL.

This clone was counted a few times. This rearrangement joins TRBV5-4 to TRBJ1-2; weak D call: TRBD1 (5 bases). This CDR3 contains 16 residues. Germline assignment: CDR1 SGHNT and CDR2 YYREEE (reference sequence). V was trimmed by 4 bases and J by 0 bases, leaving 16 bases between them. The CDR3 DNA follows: TGTGCCAGCAGCCACTCACAGGTGATAGCTAACTATGGCTACACCTTC. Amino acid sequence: CASSHSQVIANYGYTF.

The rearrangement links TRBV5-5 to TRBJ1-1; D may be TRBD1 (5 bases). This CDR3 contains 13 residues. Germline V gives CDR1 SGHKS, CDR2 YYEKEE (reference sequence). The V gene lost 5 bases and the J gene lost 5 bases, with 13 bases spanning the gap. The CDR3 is CASRSPGGTEAFF. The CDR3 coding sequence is TGTGCCAGCAGGTCCCCGGGGGGGACTGAAGCTTTCTTT.

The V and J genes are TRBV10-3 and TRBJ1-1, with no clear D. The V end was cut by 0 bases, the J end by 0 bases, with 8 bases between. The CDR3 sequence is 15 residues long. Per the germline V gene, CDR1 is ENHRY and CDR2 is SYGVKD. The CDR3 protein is CAISESRVLNTEAFF. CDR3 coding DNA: TGTGCCATCAGTGAGTCTCGAGTTCTGAACACTGAAGCTTTCTTT.

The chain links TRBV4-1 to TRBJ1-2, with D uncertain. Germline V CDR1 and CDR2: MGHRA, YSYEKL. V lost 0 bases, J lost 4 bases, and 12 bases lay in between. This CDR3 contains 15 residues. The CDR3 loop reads CASSQDSGGIYGYTF. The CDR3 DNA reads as TGCGCCAGCAGCCAAGATTCGGGCGGGATCTATGGCTACACCTTC.

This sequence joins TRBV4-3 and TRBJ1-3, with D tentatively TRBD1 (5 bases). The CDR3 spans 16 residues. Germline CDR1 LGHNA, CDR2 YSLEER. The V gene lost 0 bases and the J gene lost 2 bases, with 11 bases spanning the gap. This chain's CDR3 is CASSQDGGGAGNTIYF. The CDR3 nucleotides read TGCGCCAGCAGCCAAGACGGCGGAGGGGCTGGAAACACCATATATTTT.

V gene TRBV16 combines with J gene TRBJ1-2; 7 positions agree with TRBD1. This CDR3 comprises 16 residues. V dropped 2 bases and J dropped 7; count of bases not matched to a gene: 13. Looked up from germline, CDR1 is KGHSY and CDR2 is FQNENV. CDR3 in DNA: TGTGCCAGCAGCCAACTCGAGGGGGCCGCTCAGTCTGGCTACACCTTC. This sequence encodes CASSQLEGAAQSGYTF.

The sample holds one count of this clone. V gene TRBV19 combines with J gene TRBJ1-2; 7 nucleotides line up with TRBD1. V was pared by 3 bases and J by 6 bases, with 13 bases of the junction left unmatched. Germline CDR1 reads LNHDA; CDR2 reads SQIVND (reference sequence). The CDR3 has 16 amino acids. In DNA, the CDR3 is TGTGCCAGTAGTATCTTCCCCTCGACAGGGTGGGATGGCTACACCTTC. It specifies CASSIFPSTGWDGYTF. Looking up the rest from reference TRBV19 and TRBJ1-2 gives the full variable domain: DGGITQSPKYLFRKEGQNVTLSCEQNLNHDAMYWYRQDPGQGLRLIYYSQIVNDFQKGDIAEGYSVSREKKESFPLTVTSAQKNPTAFYLCASSIFPSTGWDGYTFGSGTRLTVV.

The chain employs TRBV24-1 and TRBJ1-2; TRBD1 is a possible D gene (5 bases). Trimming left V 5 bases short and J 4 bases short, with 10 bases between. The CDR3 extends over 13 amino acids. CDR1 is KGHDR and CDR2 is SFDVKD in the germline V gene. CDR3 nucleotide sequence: TGTGCCACCAGTGGCGGGGCTAGCTATGGCTACACCTTC. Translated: CATSGGASYGYTF.